The clone carrying this TCR beta chain occurred many times. The entry originates in a study of regulatory T cells in long-lasting Graves disease. As for the study in general: Graves' patients with a new diagnosis had received antithyroid drugs under 3 months.

Building the TCR beta libraries relied on iRepertoire HTBI primers, and CDR3 regions underwent Arm-PCR. MiXCR was run by TCRdb on the multiplex PCR reads, yielding one entry per CDR3 protein. The sample lists over 500,000 distinct CDR3 sequences; around 17% were seen once. The CDR3 is 14 amino acids. The V gene end was trimmed by 5 bases and the J gene end by 3 bases; junction bases not matched to a gene: 4. Sample time point: newly diagnosed GD, antithyroid drugs for less than 3 months. From PBMCs, RNA was extracted and then used to make the TCR library. The sample was also reused in another study, on T cells in Graves' hyperthyroidism and ophthalmopathy.

The sample here was peripheral blood mononuclear cells (PBMCs), taken at new diagnosis, from a patient treated with antithyroid drugs. The rearrangement uses TRBV12-3 or TRBV12-4 and TRBJ1-1; the match to TRBD1 covers 9 bases. The clonotype originates from a woman in her 30s with Graves disease. CDR3 nucleotides: TGTGCCAGCAGTAGGACAGGGGCGTACACTGAAGCTTTCTTT. This encodes CASSRTGAYTEAFF.